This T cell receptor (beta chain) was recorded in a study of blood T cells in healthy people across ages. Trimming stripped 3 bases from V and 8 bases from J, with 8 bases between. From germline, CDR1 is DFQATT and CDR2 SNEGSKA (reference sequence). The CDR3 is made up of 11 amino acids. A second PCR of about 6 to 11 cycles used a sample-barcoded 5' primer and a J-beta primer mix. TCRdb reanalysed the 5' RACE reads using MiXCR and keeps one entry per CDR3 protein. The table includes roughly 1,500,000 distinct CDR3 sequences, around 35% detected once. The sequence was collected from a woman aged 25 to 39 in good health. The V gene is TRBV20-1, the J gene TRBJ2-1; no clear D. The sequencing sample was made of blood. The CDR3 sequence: CSASYRDEQFF. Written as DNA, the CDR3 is TGCAGTGCTAGCTATCGCGATGAGCAGTTCTTC.